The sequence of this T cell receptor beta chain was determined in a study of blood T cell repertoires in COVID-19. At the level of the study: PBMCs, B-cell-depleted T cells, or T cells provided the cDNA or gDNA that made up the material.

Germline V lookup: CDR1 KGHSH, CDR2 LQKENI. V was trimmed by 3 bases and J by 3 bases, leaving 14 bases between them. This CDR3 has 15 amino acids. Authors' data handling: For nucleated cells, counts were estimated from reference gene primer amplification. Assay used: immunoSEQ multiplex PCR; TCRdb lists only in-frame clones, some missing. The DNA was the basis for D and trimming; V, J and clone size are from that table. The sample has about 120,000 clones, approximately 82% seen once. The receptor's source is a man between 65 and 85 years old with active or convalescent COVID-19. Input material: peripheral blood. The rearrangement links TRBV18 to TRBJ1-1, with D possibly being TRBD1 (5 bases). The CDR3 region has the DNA TGTGCCAGCTCACCGGGAGGGGCTGAGTACACTGAAGCTTTCTTT. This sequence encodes CASSPGGAEYTEAFF.